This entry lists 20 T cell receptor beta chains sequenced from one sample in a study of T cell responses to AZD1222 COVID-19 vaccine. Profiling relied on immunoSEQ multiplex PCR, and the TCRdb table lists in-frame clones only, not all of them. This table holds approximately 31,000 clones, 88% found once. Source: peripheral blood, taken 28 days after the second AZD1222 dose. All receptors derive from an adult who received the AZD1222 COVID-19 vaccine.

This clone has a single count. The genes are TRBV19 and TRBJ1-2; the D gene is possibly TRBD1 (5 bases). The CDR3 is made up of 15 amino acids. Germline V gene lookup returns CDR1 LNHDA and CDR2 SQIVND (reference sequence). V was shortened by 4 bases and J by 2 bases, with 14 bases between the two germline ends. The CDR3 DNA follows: TGTGCCAGTAGTACCTACCAGGGAGGGAACTATGGCTACACCTTC. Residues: CASSTYQGGNYGYTF.

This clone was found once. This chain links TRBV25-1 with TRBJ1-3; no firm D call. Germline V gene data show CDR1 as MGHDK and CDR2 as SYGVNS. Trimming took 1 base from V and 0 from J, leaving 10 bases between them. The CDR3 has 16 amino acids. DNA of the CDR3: TGTGCCAGCAGTGAATTACTAACGAGCTCTGGAAACACCATATATTTT. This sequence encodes CASSELLTSSGNTIYF. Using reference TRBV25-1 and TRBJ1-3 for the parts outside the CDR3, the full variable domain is EADIYQTPRYLVIGTGKKITLECSQTMGHDKMYWYQQDPGMELHLIHYSYGVNSTEKGDLSSESTVSRIRTEHFPLTLESARPSHTSQYLCASSELLTSSGNTIYFGEGSWLTVV.

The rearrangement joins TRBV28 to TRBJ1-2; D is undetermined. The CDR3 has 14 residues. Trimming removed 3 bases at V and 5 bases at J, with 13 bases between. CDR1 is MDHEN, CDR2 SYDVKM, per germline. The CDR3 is CASSFQVLHYGYTF. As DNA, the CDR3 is TGTGCCAGCAGTTTTCAGGTGCTCCATTATGGCTACACCTTC.

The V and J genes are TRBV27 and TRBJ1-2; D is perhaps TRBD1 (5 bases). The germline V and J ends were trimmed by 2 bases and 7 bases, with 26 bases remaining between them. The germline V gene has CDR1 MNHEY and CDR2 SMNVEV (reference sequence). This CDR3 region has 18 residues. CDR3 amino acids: CASSLESSPRVRASGYTF. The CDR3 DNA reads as TGTGCCAGCAGTTTAGAGTCTTCTCCCAGGGTACGGGCGAGTGGCTACACCTTC.

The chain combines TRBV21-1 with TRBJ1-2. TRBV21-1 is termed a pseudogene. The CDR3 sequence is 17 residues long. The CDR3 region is CASSKIRPQPHLYGYTF. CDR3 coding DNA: TGTGCCAGCAGCAAAATAAGACCCCAACCCCACCTGTATGGCTACACCTTC.

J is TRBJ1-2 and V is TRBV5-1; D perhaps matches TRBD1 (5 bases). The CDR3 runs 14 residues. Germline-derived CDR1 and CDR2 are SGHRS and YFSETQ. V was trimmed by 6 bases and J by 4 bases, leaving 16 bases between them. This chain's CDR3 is CASKRGRETYGYTF. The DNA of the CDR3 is TGCGCCAGCAAGCGGGGCAGGGAGACCTATGGCTACACCTTC.

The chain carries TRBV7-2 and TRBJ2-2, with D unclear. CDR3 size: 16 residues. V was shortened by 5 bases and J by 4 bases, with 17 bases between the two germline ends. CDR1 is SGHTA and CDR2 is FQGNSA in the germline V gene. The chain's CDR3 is CASSARSASITGELFF. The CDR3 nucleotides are TGTGCCAGCAGCGCCAGATCGGCTAGTATCACCGGGGAGCTGTTTTTT. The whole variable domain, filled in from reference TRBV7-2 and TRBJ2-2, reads GAGVSQSPSNKVTEKGKDVELRCDPISGHTALYWYRQSLGQGLEFLIYFQGNSAPDKSGLPSDRFSAERTGGSVSTLTIQRTQQEDSAVYLCASSARSASITGELFFGEGSRLTVL.

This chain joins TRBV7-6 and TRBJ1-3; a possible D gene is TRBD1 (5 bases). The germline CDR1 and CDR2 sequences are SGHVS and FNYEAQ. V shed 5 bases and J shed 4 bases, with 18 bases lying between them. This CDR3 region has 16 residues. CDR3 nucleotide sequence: TGTGCCAGCAGCAGTCTACGGCGCGGGGCGGGAAACACCATATATTTT. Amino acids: CASSSLRRGAGNTIYF.

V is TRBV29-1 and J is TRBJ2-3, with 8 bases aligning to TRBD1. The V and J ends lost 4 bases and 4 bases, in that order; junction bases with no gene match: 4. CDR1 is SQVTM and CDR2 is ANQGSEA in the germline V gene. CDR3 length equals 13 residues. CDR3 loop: CSVAGRGPDTQYF. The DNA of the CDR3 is TGCAGCGTTGCAGGCAGGGGGCCAGATACGCAGTATTTT.

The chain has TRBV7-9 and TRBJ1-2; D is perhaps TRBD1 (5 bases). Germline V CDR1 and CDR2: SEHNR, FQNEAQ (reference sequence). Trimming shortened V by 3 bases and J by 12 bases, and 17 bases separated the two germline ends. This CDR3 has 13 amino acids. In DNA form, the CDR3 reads TGTGCCAGCAGCTTTAGGAGGGGCCTTATGGACACCTTC. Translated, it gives CASSFRRGLMDTF. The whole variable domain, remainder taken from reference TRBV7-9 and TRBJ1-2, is DTGVSQNPRHKITKRGQNVTFRCDPISEHNRLYWYRQTLGQGPEFLTYFQNEAQLEKSRLLSDRFSAERPKGSFSTLEIQRTEQGDSAMYLCASSFRRGLMDTFGSGTRLTVV.

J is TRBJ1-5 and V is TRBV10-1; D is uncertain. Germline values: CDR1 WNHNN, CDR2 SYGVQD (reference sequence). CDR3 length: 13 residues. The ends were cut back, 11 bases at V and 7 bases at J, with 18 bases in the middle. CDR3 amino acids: CALVEAGYQPQHF. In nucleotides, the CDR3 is TGCGCCTTAGTGGAGGCGGGTTACCAGCCCCAGCATTTT.

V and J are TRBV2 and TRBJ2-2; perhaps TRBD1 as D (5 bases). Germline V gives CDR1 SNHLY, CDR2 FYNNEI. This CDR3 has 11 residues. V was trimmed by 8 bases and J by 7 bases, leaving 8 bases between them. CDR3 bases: TGTGCCAGCCAGGGTAACGGGGAGCTGTTTTTT. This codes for CASQGNGELFF. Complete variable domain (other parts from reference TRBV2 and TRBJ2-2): EPEVTQTPSHQVTQMGQEVILRCVPISNHLYFYWYRQILGQKVEFLVSFYNNEISEKSEIFDDQFSVERPDGSNFTLKIRSTKLEDSAMYFCASQGNGELFFGEGSRLTVL.

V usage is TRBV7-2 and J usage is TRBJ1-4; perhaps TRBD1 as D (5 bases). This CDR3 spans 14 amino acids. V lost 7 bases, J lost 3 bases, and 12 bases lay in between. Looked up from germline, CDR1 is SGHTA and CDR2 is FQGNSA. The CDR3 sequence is CASTRGGANEKLFF. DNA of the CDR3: TGTGCCAGCACCCGCGGGGGGGCTAATGAAAAACTGTTTTTT.

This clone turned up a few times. Here the CDR3 DNA reads TGTGCCAGCAGTTACTCAGGGACAGGGGAGGTCGACGAGCAGTACTTC. Translation gives CASSYSGTGEVDEQYF. V and J are TRBV6-5 and TRBJ2-7; TRBD1 aligns across 10 bases. J lost 5 bases, V lost 0 bases, and 7 bases had no gene match. The CDR3 consists of 16 residues. Germline V gives CDR1 MNHEY, CDR2 SVGAGI.

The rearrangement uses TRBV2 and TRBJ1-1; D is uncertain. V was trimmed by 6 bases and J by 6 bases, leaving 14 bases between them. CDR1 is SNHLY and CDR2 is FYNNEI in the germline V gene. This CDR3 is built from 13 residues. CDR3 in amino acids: CASRPDGFAEAFF. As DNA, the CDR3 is TGTGCCAGCAGGCCAGACGGGTTCGCTGAAGCTTTCTTT.

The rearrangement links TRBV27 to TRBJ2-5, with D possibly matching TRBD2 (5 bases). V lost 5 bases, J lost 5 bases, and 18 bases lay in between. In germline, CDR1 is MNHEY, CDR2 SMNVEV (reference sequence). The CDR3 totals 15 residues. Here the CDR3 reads CASSDYPGKVETQYF. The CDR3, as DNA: TGTGCCAGCAGTGATTATCCCGGGAAAGTTGAGACCCAGTACTTC.

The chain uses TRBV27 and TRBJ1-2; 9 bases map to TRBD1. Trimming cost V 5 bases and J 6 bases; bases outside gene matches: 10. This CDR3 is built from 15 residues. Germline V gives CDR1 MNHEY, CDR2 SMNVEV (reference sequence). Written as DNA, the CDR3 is TGTGCCAGCAGTCCGCGGACAGGGGTTAATGATGGCTACACCTTC. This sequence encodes CASSPRTGVNDGYTF.

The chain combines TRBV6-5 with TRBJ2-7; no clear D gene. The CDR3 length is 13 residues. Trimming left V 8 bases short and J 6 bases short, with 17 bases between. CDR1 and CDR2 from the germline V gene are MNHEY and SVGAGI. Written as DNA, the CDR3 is TGTGCCAGCTTTTTCGGGCTAAAGGGCGAGCAGTACTTC. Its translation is CASFFGLKGEQYF.

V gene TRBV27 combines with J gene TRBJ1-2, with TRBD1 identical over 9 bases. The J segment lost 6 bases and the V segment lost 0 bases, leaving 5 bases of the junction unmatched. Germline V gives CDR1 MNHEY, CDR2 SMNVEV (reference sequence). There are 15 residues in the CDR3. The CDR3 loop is CASSLSGTGLNGYTF. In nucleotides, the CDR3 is TGTGCCAGCAGTTTATCCGGGACAGGGCTGAATGGCTACACCTTC.

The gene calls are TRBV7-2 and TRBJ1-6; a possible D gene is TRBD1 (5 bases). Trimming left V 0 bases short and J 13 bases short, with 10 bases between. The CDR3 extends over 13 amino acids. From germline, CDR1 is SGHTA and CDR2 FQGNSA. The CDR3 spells CASSLAAGLPLHF. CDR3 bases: TGTGCCAGCAGCTTAGCCGCGGGACTCCCCCTCCACTTT.